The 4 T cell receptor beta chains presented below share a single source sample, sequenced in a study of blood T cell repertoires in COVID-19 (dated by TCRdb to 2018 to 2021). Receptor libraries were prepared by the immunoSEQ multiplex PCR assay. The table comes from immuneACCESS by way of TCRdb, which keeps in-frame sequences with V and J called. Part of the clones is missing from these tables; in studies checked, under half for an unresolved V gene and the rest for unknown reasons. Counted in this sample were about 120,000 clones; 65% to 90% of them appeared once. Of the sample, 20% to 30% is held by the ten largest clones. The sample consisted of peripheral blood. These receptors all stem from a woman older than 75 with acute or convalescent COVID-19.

The CDR3 sequence: CASSRDRASYNEQFF. The CDR3 DNA reads TGTGCCAGCAGTCGGGACAGGGCCTCCTACAATGAGCAGTTCTTC. V and J are TRBV7-9 and TRBJ2-1; 9 nucleotides align to TRBD1. J was trimmed by 0 bases and V by 6 bases; bases with no gene match: 3. This CDR3 has 15 residues. Germline CDR1 and CDR2: SEHNR and FQNEAQ (reference sequence).

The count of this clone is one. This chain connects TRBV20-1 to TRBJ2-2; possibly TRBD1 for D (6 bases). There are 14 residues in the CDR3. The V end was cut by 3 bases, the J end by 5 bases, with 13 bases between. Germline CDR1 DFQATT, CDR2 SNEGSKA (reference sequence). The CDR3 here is CSASLRGGTGELFF. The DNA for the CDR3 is TGCAGTGCTAGTCTCAGGGGCGGGACCGGGGAGCTGTTTTTT.

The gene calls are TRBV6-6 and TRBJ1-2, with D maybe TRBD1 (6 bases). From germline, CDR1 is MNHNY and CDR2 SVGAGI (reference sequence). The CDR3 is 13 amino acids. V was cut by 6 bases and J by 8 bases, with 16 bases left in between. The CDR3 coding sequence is TGTGCCAGCAGCCTCGACAGGCGAGGGGGCTACACCTTC. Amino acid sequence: CASSLDRRGGYTF.

The chain's CDR3 is CASRHRINQPQHF. The CDR3 region has the DNA TGTGCCAGTAGACACAGGATCAATCAGCCCCAGCATTTT. The chain couples TRBV19 to TRBJ1-5; maybe TRBD1 (5 bases). Germline V gene lookup returns CDR1 LNHDA and CDR2 SQIVND (reference sequence). This CDR3 is built from 13 residues. Trimming left V 6 bases short and J 3 bases short, with 9 bases between.